A selection of T cell receptor beta chains follows, all from one sample in a study of Tregs in tolerant kidney transplant recipients. This table comes from immunoSEQ multiplex PCR, and its TCRdb copy is limited to in-frame clones, with some not included. The sample consists of roughly 52,000 clones, roughly nine tenths of them appearing once. The specimen comprised CD8+ T cells from blood (PBMCs), sampled 24 months after the transplant. Every receptor here comes from a human patient who received a combined kidney and bone marrow transplant. Part of the T cell pool may stem from the graft donor. Each CDR3 is given with its conserved first and last residue. A D gene is named only where the DNA matches it firmly. Clone size appears in some rows only: once, few, many, or a class for an expanded clone.

CDR3nt	CDR3aa	v_gene	d_gene	j_gene	abundance
TGTGCCAGCAGGGGGCGAGAGACTGAAGCTTTCTTT	CASRGRETEAFF	TRBV7-9	NA	TRBJ1-1	NA
TGCGCCAGCAGCCCCTGGACAGGGGGCGGCACCGGGGAGCTGTTTTTT	CASSPWTGGGTGELFF	TRBV5-1	TRBD1	TRBJ2-2	NA
TGTGCCATCAGTGCCCTAATAACCGGGGAGCTGTTTTTT	CAISALITGELFF	TRBV10-3	NA	TRBJ2-2	NA
TGTGCCAGTAGTATAGAACAGGGGCTTCTTTCACCCCTCCACTTT	CASSIEQGLLSPLHF	TRBV19	TRBD1	TRBJ1-6	NA
TGTGCCAGCAGCGGGCGGACTAGCGGGATCTACGAGCAGTACTTC	CASSGRTSGIYEQYF	TRBV5-4	TRBD2	TRBJ2-7	NA
TGTGCCAGCAGCTTAGTGGGCGTAGCTAACTATGGCTACACCTTC	CASSLVGVANYGYTF	TRBV13	NA	TRBJ1-2	NA
TGTGCCAGCAGCTTAGCTGGACTAGCGGGAACTAGCACAGATACGCAGTATTTT	CASSLAGLAGTSTDTQYF	TRBV7-9	TRBD2	TRBJ2-3	NA
TGTGCCAGCAGCGCTCCCCGGGACAGGGGGCGTGGGGCCAACGTCCTGACTTTC	CASSAPRDRGRGANVLTF	TRBV9	TRBD1	TRBJ2-6	NA
TGTGCCACCAGCGGTCCCAGAGGCTACACCTTC	CATSGPRGYTF	TRBV15	NA	TRBJ1-2	NA
TGTGCCAGCAGCTTTGATAGAACAGAGACCCAGTACTTC	CASSFDRTETQYF	TRBV7-6	NA	TRBJ2-5	NA
TGTGCCAGCAGCCCCCGACTAGCGGGAGGGCCTAGTTACGAGCAGTACTTC	CASSPRLAGGPSYEQYF	TRBV7-8	TRBD2	TRBJ2-7	NA
TGTGCCAGCAGCGGTCATGCGGGGGACCAAGAGACCCAGTACTTC	CASSGHAGDQETQYF	TRBV9	TRBD2	TRBJ2-5	NA
TGCGCCAGCAGCTACAGTTGGGGCGGCGGCCAAGAGACCCAGTACTTC	CASSYSWGGGQETQYF	TRBV4-3	NA	TRBJ2-5	NA
TGTGCCAGCAGTATAGCCGTTTGGCAGCCCCAGCATTTT	CASSIAVWQPQHF	TRBV27	NA	TRBJ1-5	NA
TGTGCCAGCAGCCATACAATAGCGGGAGATTCCTACAATGAGCAGTTCTTC	CASSHTIAGDSYNEQFF	TRBV7-6	TRBD2	TRBJ2-1	NA
TGTGCCAGTGAAGGACAGGGAAGGGCTAATTCACCCCTCCACTTT	CASEGQGRANSPLHF	TRBV28	TRBD1	TRBJ1-6	NA
TGTGCCAGCAGTGAATCGGGATACGAGCAGTACTTC	CASSESGYEQYF	TRBV2	NA	TRBJ2-7	once
TGTGCCAGCAGCTCGGGACAGGGTAATCAGCCCCAGCATTTT	CASSSGQGNQPQHF	TRBV7-9	TRBD1	TRBJ1-5	NA
TGTGCCAGCAGTCCGGGACAGGGTGGGGATCGGCCCCAGCATTTT	CASSPGQGGDRPQHF	TRBV2	TRBD1	TRBJ1-5	NA
TGTGCCAGTAGTATCGCTGGCGGGGGCCTCACAGATACGCAGTATTTT	CASSIAGGGLTDTQYF	TRBV19	NA	TRBJ2-3	NA
TGTGCCAGCACAGAGGGTTGGGTTGGAAACACCATATATTTT	CASTEGWVGNTIYF	TRBV5-6	NA	TRBJ1-3	NA
TGTGCCAGCAGTGAACGCCCGGACAGGGTATATGGCTACACCTTC	CASSERPDRVYGYTF	TRBV6-1	TRBD1	TRBJ1-2	NA
TGTGCCAGCAGCTTGGCCGACAGGGTTCAGTTCTTC	CASSLADRVQFF	TRBV5-4	TRBD1	TRBJ2-1	NA
TGTGCCAGCAGCCATCAGGACAGGGGGCGATTCCACGAGCAGTACTTC	CASSHQDRGRFHEQYF	TRBV7-9	TRBD1	TRBJ2-7	NA
TGTGCCACCAGCAGAGATAGGTCGAGGACCGGGGAGCTGTTTTTT	CATSRDRSRTGELFF	TRBV15	NA	TRBJ2-2	NA
TGTGCCAGTAGGGACAGGGGCAACTATGGCTACACCTTC	CASRDRGNYGYTF	TRBV19	TRBD1	TRBJ1-2	once
TGTGCCAGCAGGATACTAGCGGGAGGTTTCTACGAGCAGTACTTC	CASRILAGGFYEQYF	TRBV27	TRBD2	TRBJ2-7	NA
TGTGCCAGCAGTGTGCGGGGAGGCTACAATGAGCAGTTCTTC	CASSVRGGYNEQFF	TRBV6-1	NA	TRBJ2-1	few
TGTGCCAGCAGCTCCGGTCTAGCCAAAAACATTCAGTACTTC	CASSSGLAKNIQYF	TRBV5-5	NA	TRBJ2-4	NA
TGTGCCAGCAGCTCACGACTAGCGGAGGGTTCCTACGAGCAGTACTTC	CASSSRLAEGSYEQYF	TRBV13	TRBD2	TRBJ2-7	NA
TGTGCCAGCAGCTTAGCGTTAGCGGGAGACTACGAGCAGTACTTC	CASSLALAGDYEQYF	TRBV7-2	TRBD2	TRBJ2-7	NA
TGTGCCAGCAGCTTAGGTTCCCTAGGTTCGAACATTCAGTACTTC	CASSLGSLGSNIQYF	TRBV7-2	NA	TRBJ2-4	NA
TGTGCCAGCAGCGTAAACATGATGAACACTGAAGCTTTCTTT	CASSVNMMNTEAFF	TRBV11-3	NA	TRBJ1-1	NA
TGTGCCAGCAGTTACGCCACAATCTATGGCTACACCTTC	CASSYATIYGYTF	TRBV6-5	NA	TRBJ1-2	NA
TGTGCCAGCAGCTTAGGTAGCGGCCCGTACGAGCAGTACTTC	CASSLGSGPYEQYF	TRBV7-6	NA	TRBJ2-7	NA
TGTGCCAGCAGTTCCCGGACAGGGTTCAACGAGCAGTACTTC	CASSSRTGFNEQYF	TRBV28	TRBD1	TRBJ2-7	NA
TGTGCCAGCAGTTACTTGGCACAGGTTAGCAATCAGCCCCAGCATTTT	CASSYLAQVSNQPQHF	TRBV6-5	NA	TRBJ1-5	once
TGTGCCAGCAGTGAATACGAAAGACTAGCGGGGGGCGGGAGCTCCTACAATGAGCAGTTCTTC	CASSEYERLAGGGSSYNEQFF	TRBV2	TRBD2	TRBJ2-1	NA
TGCAGCGCCAAGACTACTACGGAGGGCTACACCTTC	CSAKTTTEGYTF	TRBV29-1	NA	TRBJ1-2	NA
TGTGCCAGCAGCTTAGCGCTCTATAGCGGGAGGGGAGAGCAGTACTTC	CASSLALYSGRGEQYF	TRBV7-9	TRBD2	TRBJ2-7	NA
TGTGCCAGCAGAGGGGGGGAATATAATTCCCCCCTCCACTTT	CASRGGEYNSPLHF	TRBV6-4	NA	TRBJ1-6	NA
TGCGCCAGCAGCCAAGGTTCGGGGGGTAAAGAGACCCAGTACTTC	CASSQGSGGKETQYF	TRBV4-1	TRBD2	TRBJ2-5	NA
TGCGCCAGCAGCCAAGATTTAGCGAAGGGCACAGATACGCAGTATTTT	CASSQDLAKGTDTQYF	TRBV4-1	NA	TRBJ2-3	NA
TGTGCCAGCAGCTTAGAGATGAGGACTAATGAAAAACTGTTTTTT	CASSLEMRTNEKLFF	TRBV7-8	NA	TRBJ1-4	NA
TGTGCCAGCAGCTTAGGCGCGGGGGAGCTGTTTTTT	CASSLGAGELFF	TRBV7-2	NA	TRBJ2-2	NA
TGTGCCAGCAGCCCCGCCTCCGGGACATACTTCAAGGAGACCCAGTACTTC	CASSPASGTYFKETQYF	TRBV7-8	NA	TRBJ2-5	NA
TGCGCCAGCAGCCAATACAGGGGCAGCTCCTACGAGCAGTACTTC	CASSQYRGSSYEQYF	TRBV4-3	TRBD1	TRBJ2-7	NA
TGCGCCAGCAGCCAAGGCTCCGTTCCCTCATTTCAAGGACTCTCTAGCACAGATACGCAGTATTTT	CASSQGSVPSFQGLSSTDTQYF	TRBV4-1	NA	TRBJ2-3	NA
TGTGCCAGCAGTGGGATGTCATCAACCGGGATAGGGGGTCCACGCTCCTACCAAGAGACCCAGTACTTC	CASSGMSSTGIGGPRSYQETQYF	TRBV9	NA	TRBJ2-5	NA
TGCGCCAGCAGCTTGGCAACGGGGGTGGGAAAGACCCAGTACTTC	CASSLATGVGKTQYF	TRBV5-1	NA	TRBJ2-5	NA
TGCGCCAGCAGCCAACGGGAGGCAGGGTTTTTGGACACCGGGGAGCTGTTTTTT	CASSQREAGFLDTGELFF	TRBV4-3	TRBD2	TRBJ2-2	NA
TGTGCCAGCAGCGTACTGGCGGGGGGGCTCAGCTCCTACAATGAGCAGTTCTTC	CASSVLAGGLSSYNEQFF	TRBV9	TRBD2	TRBJ2-1	NA
TGTGCCAGCAGAACAGGTTCGGTGGAGCAGTACTTC	CASRTGSVEQYF	TRBV27	NA	TRBJ2-7	NA